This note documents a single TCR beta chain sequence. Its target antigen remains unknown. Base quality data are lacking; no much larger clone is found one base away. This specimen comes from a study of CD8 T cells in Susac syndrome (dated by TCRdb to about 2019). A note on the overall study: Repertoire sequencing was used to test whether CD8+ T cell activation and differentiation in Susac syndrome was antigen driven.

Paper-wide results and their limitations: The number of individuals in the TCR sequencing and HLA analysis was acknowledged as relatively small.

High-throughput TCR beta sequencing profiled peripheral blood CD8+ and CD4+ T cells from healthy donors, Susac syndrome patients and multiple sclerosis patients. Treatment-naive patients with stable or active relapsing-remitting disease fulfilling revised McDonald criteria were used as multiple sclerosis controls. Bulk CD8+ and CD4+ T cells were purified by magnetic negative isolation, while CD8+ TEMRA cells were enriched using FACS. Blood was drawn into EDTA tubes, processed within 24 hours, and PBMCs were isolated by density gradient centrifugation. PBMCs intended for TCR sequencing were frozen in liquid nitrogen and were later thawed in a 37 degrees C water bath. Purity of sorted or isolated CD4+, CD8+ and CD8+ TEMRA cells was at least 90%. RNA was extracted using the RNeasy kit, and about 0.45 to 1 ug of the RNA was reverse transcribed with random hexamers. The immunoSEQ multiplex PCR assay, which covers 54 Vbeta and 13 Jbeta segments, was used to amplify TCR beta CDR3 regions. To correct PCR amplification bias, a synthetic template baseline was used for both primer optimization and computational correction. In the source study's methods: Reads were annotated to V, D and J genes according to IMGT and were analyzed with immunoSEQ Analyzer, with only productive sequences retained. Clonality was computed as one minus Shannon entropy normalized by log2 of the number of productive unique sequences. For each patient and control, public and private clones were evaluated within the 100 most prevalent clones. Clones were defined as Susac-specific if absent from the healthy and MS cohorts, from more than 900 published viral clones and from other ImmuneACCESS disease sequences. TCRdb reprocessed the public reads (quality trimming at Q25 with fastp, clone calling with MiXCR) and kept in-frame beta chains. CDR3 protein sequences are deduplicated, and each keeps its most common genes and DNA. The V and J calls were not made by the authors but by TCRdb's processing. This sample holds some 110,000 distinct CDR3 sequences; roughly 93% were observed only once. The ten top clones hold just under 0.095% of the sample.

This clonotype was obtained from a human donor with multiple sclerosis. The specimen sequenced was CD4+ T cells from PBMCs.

The DNA reads as follows: TGTGCCAGCAGTGGTCGACAGTACACCGGGGAGCTGTTTTTT. It specifies CASSGRQYTGELFF. Here the chain combines TRBV25-1 and TRBJ2-2; a tentative D match to TRBD1 spans 5 bases. V is cut by 4 bases and J by 3 bases, and the space between the germline ends is 9 bases. Via the germline V gene, CDR1 is MGHDK and CDR2 SYGVNS. Taken from cysteine to phenylalanine, the CDR3 has 14 residues. CDR3 DNA is the only sequence kept; it has 42 bases, read in frame from the first base.